These 16 T cell receptor beta chains originate from one sample sequenced in a study of OX40 agonist ivuxolimab in advanced cancers. TCRdb's table, derived via immunoSEQ multiplex PCR, lists solely in-frame clones and lacks some. The table shows 90,000 or so clones, with more than 85% occurring only once. Sequenced material: CD4+ or CD8+ T cells sorted from blood, taken in a trial of the OX40 agonist ivuxolimab. The receptors originated from an adult with an advanced solid tumor such as melanoma, head and neck, liver or kidney cancer.

The chain combines TRBV13 with TRBJ1-1; no clear D gene. Germline V gene sequence: CDR1 PRHDT, CDR2 FYEKMQ (reference sequence). There are 12 residues in the CDR3. V was cut by 7 bases and J by 4 bases, with 10 bases left in between. The CDR3, as DNA: TGTGCCAGCACCCCGCGGCCCACTGAAGCTTTCTTT. Translated: CASTPRPTEAFF.

The chain joins TRBV7-3 to TRBJ2-1; 7 bases are a match to TRBD2. Trimming took 5 bases from V and 9 from J; bases not matched to a gene: 7. This CDR3 region has 13 residues. Germline CDR1 is SGHTA and CDR2 is FQGTGA. This chain's CDR3 is CASSETSMGEQFF. For the CDR3, the DNA is TGTGCCAGCAGCGAGACTAGCATGGGTGAGCAGTTCTTC.

The V gene is TRBV14, the J gene TRBJ2-2; 10 bases map to TRBD2. J gave up 3 bases and V 4 bases, and 8 bases lay outside the gene matches. Per the germline V gene, CDR1 is SGHDN and CDR2 is FVKESK. There are 17 residues in the CDR3. The CDR3 loop reads CASSPSGRFMYTGELFF. The DNA for the CDR3 is TGTGCCAGCAGCCCTAGCGGGAGATTTATGTACACCGGGGAGCTGTTTTTT.

The V gene is TRBV9, the J gene TRBJ2-2, with D tentatively TRBD2 (5 bases). Per germline, CDR1 SGDLS and CDR2 YYNGEE. The V end was cut by 2 bases, the J end by 3 bases, with 8 bases between. There are 14 residues in the CDR3. The CDR3 sequence: CASSVGLYTGELFF. The CDR3 region has the DNA TGTGCCAGCAGCGTTGGACTCTACACCGGGGAGCTGTTTTTT.

The chain has TRBV30 and TRBJ2-5, with 9 bases identical to TRBD1. CDR3 length: 15 amino acids. The ends lost 5 bases at V and 5 bases at J; junction bases unmatched: 12. Germline CDR1 GTSNPN, CDR2 SVGIG (reference sequence). The CDR3, as DNA: TGTGCCTGGGGGGGGGCCGGGACAGGGAAGGAGACCCAGTACTTC. Amino acid sequence: CAWGGAGTGKETQYF.

This sequence joins TRBV9 and TRBJ2-3, with TRBD2 matching 8 bases. The CDR3 length is 15 residues. After removal of 4 bases from V and 3 bases from J, the junction contained 7 bases not matched to a gene. Germline loops: CDR1 SGDLS, CDR2 YYNGEE. The CDR3 DNA reads as TGTGCCAGCAGCCCCTGGACTAGCTTAACAGATACGCAGTATTTT. It encodes CASSPWTSLTDTQYF.

The CDR3 sequence: CASSVAMQSPLHF. The CDR3 DNA is TGTGCCAGCAGCGTAGCTATGCAGTCACCCCTCCACTTT. This chain uses TRBV9 with TRBJ1-6; D is ambiguous. V was clipped by 0 bases and J by 10 bases, with 8 bases between them. Germline-derived CDR1 and CDR2 are SGDLS and YYNGEE. The CDR3 contains 13 residues.

This clone was picked up one time. The chain employs TRBV10-3 and TRBJ2-2, with 11 bases identical to TRBD1. The germline CDR1 and CDR2 sequences are ENHRY and SYGVKD. The CDR3 covers 16 residues. Trimming took 2 bases from V and 14 from J; bases not matched to a gene: 13. CDR3 in DNA: TGTGCCATCAGTGAGAAAGGACAGGGGGCACGGGCAGACCTGTTTTTT. Translating gives CAISEKGQGARADLFF.

This clone has just one count. The chain has TRBV5-1 and TRBJ2-7, with 8 bases that match TRBD1. This CDR3 is 15 amino acids long. The V gene's germline CDR1 is SGHRS and CDR2 YFSETQ. V gave up 0 bases and J gave up 1 base; unmatched junction bases: 3. DNA of the CDR3: TGCGCCAGCAGCTTGGTGGGGACAGGTTCCTACGAGCAGTACTTC. Translation gives CASSLVGTGSYEQYF. Together with reference TRBV5-1 and TRBJ2-7, the CDR3 gives the full variable domain: KAGVTQTPRYLIKTRGQQVTLSCSPISGHRSVSWYQQTPGQGLQFLFEYFSETQRNKGNFPGRFSGRQFSNSRSEMNVSTLELGDSALYLCASSLVGTGSYEQYFGPGTRLTVT.

The chain couples TRBV5-5 to TRBJ2-7; D is unresolved. Between the trimmed V and J ends, which lost 0 bases and 1 base, there was a span of 5 bases. Germline CDR1 reads SGHKS; CDR2 reads YYEKEE (reference sequence). The CDR3 extends over 13 amino acids. The CDR3 sequence is CASSLVLSYEQYF. The CDR3 coding sequence is TGTGCCAGCAGCTTGGTTCTATCCTACGAGCAGTACTTC.

V gene TRBV19 combines with J gene TRBJ1-2; D may be TRBD1 (6 bases). V was cut by 8 bases and J by 5 bases, with 21 bases left in between. The CDR3 covers 15 residues. The germline V gene has CDR1 LNHDA and CDR2 SQIVND (reference sequence). CDR3 region: CASRAGQGSRYGYTF. The CDR3 DNA sequence: TGTGCCAGTCGTGCTGGGCAGGGGAGTAGGTATGGCTACACCTTC.

This clone came up a few times. J is TRBJ2-3 and V is TRBV2, with D possibly TRBD2 on 5 matching bases. The ends were cut back, 7 bases at V and 4 bases at J, with 12 bases in the middle. There are 13 residues in the CDR3. Germline CDR1 is SNHLY and CDR2 is FYNNEI. The CDR3 loop reads CASNWEKADTQYF. The CDR3 nucleotides are TGTGCCAGCAATTGGGAGAAAGCAGATACGCAGTATTTT. Combining the CDR3 with reference TRBV2 and TRBJ2-3 gives the whole variable domain EPEVTQTPSHQVTQMGQEVILRCVPISNHLYFYWYRQILGQKVEFLVSFYNNEISEKSEIFDDQFSVERPDGSNFTLKIRSTKLEDSAMYFCASNWEKADTQYFGPGTRLTVL.

The V call is TRBV6-5, the J call TRBJ1-5, with D tentatively TRBD1 (5 bases). V was clipped by 0 bases and J by 7 bases, with 10 bases between them. Germline values: CDR1 MNHEY, CDR2 SVGAGI. There are 14 residues in the CDR3. CDR3 sequence (DNA): TGTGCCAGCAGTTACTCGAACCGGGGGCAGCCCCAGCATTTT. Protein: CASSYSNRGQPQHF.

J is TRBJ2-7 and V is TRBV5-4, with 8 positions matching TRBD2. CDR1 is SGHNT and CDR2 is YYREEE in the germline V gene (reference sequence). The length of the CDR3 is 16 residues. Trimming took 6 bases from V and 7 from J; bases not matched to a gene: 18. The CDR3 region is CASTAPGSGVPREQYF. The CDR3 DNA reads TGTGCCAGCACTGCCCCTGGTAGCGGGGTCCCTAGGGAGCAGTACTTC.

The chain recombines TRBV18 with TRBJ2-5; 7 positions agree with TRBD2. V was pared by 3 bases and J by 1 base, with 11 bases of the junction left unmatched. Germline-derived CDR1 and CDR2 are KGHSH and LQKENI. The length of the CDR3 is 17 residues. The CDR3 DNA sequence: TGTGCCAGCTCACCCCCAAAGACAGCGGGGCGCCAAGAGACCCAGTACTTC. The encoded protein is CASSPPKTAGRQETQYF. Filled out from reference TRBV18 and TRBJ2-5, the complete variable domain reads NAGVMQNPRHLVRRRGQEARLRCSPMKGHSHVYWYRQLPEEGLKFMVYLQKENIIDESGMPKERFSAEFPKEGPSILRIQQVVRGDSAAYFCASSPPKTAGRQETQYFGPGTRLLVL.

V is TRBV4-1 and J is TRBJ2-7; 7 nucleotides align to TRBD1. Germline V CDR1 and CDR2: MGHRA, YSYEKL. The CDR3 consists of 15 residues. The junction had 13 bases not matched to a gene; V was cut back by 6 bases and J by 5 bases. Written as DNA, the CDR3 is TGCGCCAGCAGGGCGACAGGGTTAAACATCCACGAGCAGTACTTC. Translated: CASRATGLNIHEQYF.